The entry that follows covers one T cell receptor (beta chain) sequence. What this receptor recognizes is not known. Per-base qualities were not stored, and no clone one base away is much larger. The data were taken from a study of cytotoxic CD8 clonotypes in ibrutinib-treated CLL (dated by TCRdb to about 2021). Study-wide context: In this cohort, some 16 patients were treatment-naive and ten to eleven were relapsed/refractory, while approximately 18 had unmutated IGHV. Cryopreserved peripheral blood mononuclear cells were obtained prior to treatment, at the time of response, and at either disease progression or sustained remission. Response samples were taken after a median of 12 months on treatment, ranging from about 6 to 40 months. Every sample from remission and from progressive disease was obtained while the patients were still on ibrutinib. Of the approximately 86 people in the trial, about 25 had longitudinal samples available. Partial responses were observed in about 25 patients and complete responses in 2; after a median follow-up of 68 months, remission was maintained in roughly 14 patients and progression was observed in approximately twelve. Samples averaged about 260,000 productive templates and roughly 86,000 productive rearrangements.

For TCR beta library preparation, roughly 2.1 micrograms of genomic DNA was extracted from cryopreserved PBMCs. Longitudinal blood samples from CLL patients on ibrutinib monotherapy were analyzed using high-throughput TCR beta sequencing. The patients were enrolled in a single-center, open-label phase 2 trial of ibrutinib monotherapy. The goal of deep resolution MiSeq sequencing was a depth between 1 in 1 million and 1 in 200,000 T cells, and coverage averaged 10x per clonotype. The immunoSEQ hsTCRB Kit was used to generate TCR beta libraries. In the source study's methods: ImmunoSEQ Data Assistant and ImmunoSEQ Analyzer were used for data analysis, and V, D and J genes were assigned according to IMGT definitions. Clonality was computed as one minus normalized Shannon entropy of productive rearrangement frequencies, ranging from 0 to 1. Only overrepresented clonotypes making up at least 0.05% of the repertoire of each patient were included in the public clonotype analysis. Approximately 14 age-matched healthy donor repertoires from immuneACCESS were used as controls for clonality. TCRdb obtained this table from immuneACCESS and retained in-frame rearrangements with V and J assigned. These tables miss some clones; where compared with another copy, unresolved V genes account for less than half of the shortfall, and the remainder is unexplained. D and trimming come from the DNA, and the V and J calls and clone size come from that table. This sample has fewer than 400,000 clones in its table, and under 70% of those were observed once. The ten largest clonotypes hold roughly 6% of the sample.

Overall study outcomes, separate from this receptor: Public clonotypes were found to be uncommon and were observed to contract or remain stable during treatment; the increase in clonality was shown to reflect expansion of private clonotypes at ibrutinib response. Sampling times were not matched between sustained-remission and progressing patients, and lymph node repertoires were not studied. At baseline, clonality was higher than in age-matched healthy donors and showed a strong correlation with circulating CD8+ T-cell counts. At ibrutinib response clonality went up, during sustained remission it held steady, and at progression it dropped back toward baseline.

The V end loses 0 bases and the J end loses 8 bases, and a stretch of 15 bases separates them. CDR1 SGDLS and CDR2 YYNGEE are derived from the germline V gene. From the cysteine through the phenylalanine, the CDR3 covers 15 amino acids. Just CDR3 DNA is preserved here, 45 bases in frame from base 1. Sequencing used PBMCs, obtained after 36 months of ibrutinib treatment. This receptor was identified in a human donor with chronic lymphocytic leukemia. Rearrangement joined TRBV9 to TRBJ2-1; a tentative D match to TRBD2 spans 7 bases. Here is the DNA: TGTGCCAGCAGCGTAGTAGGGAGGGGGACGGATGAGCAGTTCTTC. This encodes CASSVVGRGTDEQFF.